This passage covers 32 T cell receptor beta chains from one sample sequenced in a study of regulatory T cells in long-lasting Graves disease. Assembly of TCR beta libraries relied on iRepertoire HTBI primers together with Arm-PCR of CDR3 regions. TCRdb reprocessed the multiplex PCR reads with MiXCR, giving one entry per CDR3 protein. The sample includes a few hundred thousand distinct CDR3 sequences, around 24% seen only once; the top ten take 26%. Time point given: persistent/refractory GD, antithyroid drugs over 5 years with positive TRAb. PBMC-derived RNA was used for the TCR library. The sequencing used peripheral blood mononuclear cells (PBMCs), collected when the disease was refractory, from a patient treated with antithyroid drugs. Every receptor here comes from a female donor with Graves disease.

The chain carries TRBV12-3 or TRBV12-4 and TRBJ1-1, with no clear D. CDR3 length: 13 residues. V gave up 5 bases and J gave up 6 bases, with 13 bases separating them. CDR3 loop: CASSASLGPEAFF. In DNA, the CDR3 is TGTGCCAGCAGTGCCTCCCTGGGCCCTGAAGCTTTCTTT.

This clonotype has ten or more counts. The chain employs TRBV12-3 or TRBV12-4 and TRBJ2-7; 8 positions agree with TRBD1. V dropped 5 bases and J dropped 5; count of bases not matched to a gene: 8. The CDR3 covers 14 residues. CDR3 in DNA: TGTGCCAGCAGTCTCCAGGGGGCGGGTGACGAGCAGTACTTC. This sequence encodes CASSLQGAGDEQYF.

The chain employs TRBV10-3 and TRBJ2-2, with D possibly being TRBD1 (6 bases). From germline, CDR1 is ENHRY and CDR2 SYGVKD. The CDR3 has 16 residues. V dropped 7 bases and J dropped 4 bases, with 19 bases sitting between them. For the CDR3, the DNA is TGTGCCATCACCTCAGGTGGCAGGGGTAGCACCGGGGAGCTGTTTTTT. It codes for CAITSGGRGSTGELFF.

This chain uses TRBV19 with TRBJ2-7; 11 positions agree with TRBD1. V shed 5 bases, J shed 1 base, and the junction held 7 bases outside the gene matches. There are 16 residues in the CDR3. Germline V gene data show CDR1 as LNHDA and CDR2 as SQIVND (reference sequence). CDR3 DNA: TGTGCCAGTAGTCTGGAGGGACAGGGGGTATCCTACGAGCAGTACTTC. Its translation: CASSLEGQGVSYEQYF.

The sample holds many counts of this clonotype. The chain carries TRBV27 and TRBJ1-2; tentative D call: TRBD1 (5 bases). With 5 bases removed from V and 5 bases from J, the gap between germline ends came to 21 bases. The germline V gene encodes CDR1 MNHEY and CDR2 SMNVEV (reference sequence). CDR3 length: 16 amino acids. The chain's CDR3 is CASSRDFGLNVYGYTF. The CDR3 DNA follows: TGTGCCAGCAGTCGGGACTTTGGACTGAACGTATATGGCTACACCTTC.

V and J are TRBV7-9 and TRBJ1-2, with D unclear. Germline V gene data show CDR1 as SEHNR and CDR2 as FQNEAQ (reference sequence). Trimming left V 5 bases short and J 8 bases short, with 18 bases between. The CDR3 extends over 14 amino acids. Here the CDR3 DNA reads TGTGCCAGCAGCCAGTCCTCACCGGAGGTCGGCTACACCTTC. This sequence encodes CASSQSSPEVGYTF.

V is TRBV27 and J is TRBJ2-7; 10 bases line up with TRBD1. Germline trimming cut 8 bases from V and 5 bases from J; bases unmatched to any gene: 15. This CDR3 contains 16 residues. Germline V CDR1 and CDR2: MNHEY, SMNVEV (reference sequence). The CDR3 spells CASGPYPGQGWNEQYF. The CDR3 DNA follows: TGTGCCAGCGGGCCTTACCCGGGACAGGGGTGGAACGAGCAGTACTTC.

The rearrangement links TRBV29-1 to TRBJ1-1; 9 bases are shared with TRBD1. V shed 3 bases, J shed 1 base, and the junction held 9 bases outside the gene matches. The CDR3 has 16 amino acids. CDR1 and CDR2 (germline): SQVTM, ANQGSEA. The chain's CDR3 is CSVDGRDRVENTEAFF. The DNA of the CDR3 is TGCAGCGTTGATGGTCGGGACAGGGTTGAGAACACTGAAGCTTTCTTT.

This chain joins TRBV4-2 and TRBJ1-1; D is perhaps TRBD1 (6 bases). The CDR3 length is 14 residues. V lost 0 bases and J 10 bases, leaving 15 bases between the germline ends. Germline values: CDR1 LGHNA, CDR2 YNFKEQ. The DNA of the CDR3 is TGTGCCAGCAGCCAAGACACAGGGAGCGGAGGAGCTTTCTTT. Amino acids: CASSQDTGSGGAFF.

The sample holds one count of this clonotype. A read error is possible here, since a much larger clone lies one base away. This likely comes from a read error, as the CDR3 has no conserved phenylalanine or tryptophan at its end. The J gene is TRBJ2-4, the V gene TRBV20-1, with a tentative D call TRBD1 (5 bases). CDR1 is DFQATT, CDR2 SNEGSKA, per germline (reference sequence). V lost 5 bases, J lost 1 base, and 18 bases lay in between. The CDR3 contains 16 residues. The CDR3 sequence: CSAHNAQGMAKNIQYS. CDR3 nucleotide sequence: TGCAGTGCTCATAACGCGCAGGGTATGGCCAAAAACATTCAGTACTCC.

There are a few counts of this clonotype. The J gene is TRBJ2-5, the V gene TRBV20-1, with D unresolved. Germline assignment: CDR1 DFQATT and CDR2 SNEGSKA (reference sequence). The CDR3 runs to 13 residues. V was clipped by 6 bases and J by 2 bases, with 13 bases between them. The CDR3: CSAHSGVQETQYF. The CDR3 DNA reads as TGCAGTGCCCATTCAGGCGTTCAAGAGACCCAGTACTTC.

The chain links TRBV7-2 to TRBJ2-5; 8 nucleotides match TRBD2. There are 15 residues in the CDR3. Germline CDR1 SGHTA, CDR2 FQGNSA. V dropped 5 bases and J dropped 4; count of bases not matched to a gene: 9. As DNA, the CDR3 is TGTGCCAGCAGCGACCCCCTGGGACTAGGAGAGACCCAGTACTTC. Translating gives CASSDPLGLGETQYF.

V is TRBV28 and J is TRBJ1-2; D may be TRBD1 (5 bases). Trimming removed 3 bases at V and 7 bases at J, with 15 bases between. CDR3 size: 14 residues. Germline assignment: CDR1 MDHEN and CDR2 SYDVKM. CDR3 DNA: TGTGCCAGCAGTTTCCTAGGGGATAAGGTTGGCTACACCTTC. Protein: CASSFLGDKVGYTF.

This clonotype was detected ten times or more. The chain is built from TRBV6-5 and TRBJ2-5, with D hard to call. CDR1 is MNHEY and CDR2 is SVGAGI in the germline V gene. The CDR3 spans 12 residues. V was clipped by 2 bases and J by 2 bases, with 3 bases between them. The CDR3 region has the DNA TGTGCCAGCAGTTACGGTCAAGAGACCCAGTACTTC. Its translation is CASSYGQETQYF.

This clonotype turned up a few times. The chain uses TRBV15 and TRBJ2-6; 9 bases are shared with TRBD1. Germline V gives CDR1 LNHNV, CDR2 YYDKDF (reference sequence). V shed 6 bases, J shed 4 bases, and the junction held 10 bases outside the gene matches. The CDR3 totals 17 residues. CDR3 sequence (DNA): TGTGCCACCAGAACCGGGACAGGGCTTTCCGGGGCCAACGTCCTGACTTTC. Its protein product is CATRTGTGLSGANVLTF.

The V and J genes are TRBV5-1 and TRBJ2-7; TRBD2 matches 8 bases. This CDR3 has 16 residues. The V segment lost 2 bases and the J segment 3 bases; nucleotides outside the gene matches: 10. Looked up from germline, CDR1 is SGHRS and CDR2 is YFSETQ. The CDR3 DNA is TGCGCCAGCAGCTTTCGGGCGGTAGCGGGGAACTACGAGCAGTACTTC. Encoded protein: CASSFRAVAGNYEQYF.

On this clonotype itself: Being one base from a much bigger clone, this may be a read error. This CDR3 fails to terminate in the conserved phenylalanine or tryptophan, so it likely reflects a read error. The J gene is TRBJ2-7, the V gene TRBV28; 7 bases are shared with TRBD1. Unmatched junction bases numbered 3, after V lost 7 bases and J lost 6 bases. Germline CDR1 reads MDHEN; CDR2 reads SYDVKM. This CDR3 contains 11 residues. CDR3 sequence: CASTDRVEQYL. Written as DNA, the CDR3 is TGTGCCAGCACCGACAGGGTCGAGCAGTACCTC.

In its sample, this clonotype was seen many times. The chain links TRBV5-1 to TRBJ2-7; no reliable D call. CDR1 and CDR2 from the germline V gene are SGHRS and YFSETQ. This CDR3 is built from 12 residues. Deletions cut 3 bases from V and 1 base from J, with 5 bases between. Here the CDR3 DNA reads TGCGCCAGCAGCTCCGCGTCCTACGAGCAGTACTTC. Its translation: CASSSASYEQYF.

V usage is TRBV3-1 and J usage is TRBJ2-2; D is unresolved. The CDR3 totals 14 residues. V was cut by 0 bases and J by 5 bases, with 7 bases left in between. The V gene's germline CDR1 is LGHDT and CDR2 YNNKEL (reference sequence). The CDR3 nucleotides read TGTGCCAGCAGCCAAGACGCGCGGACCGGGGAGCTGTTTTTT. This translates into CASSQDARTGELFF.

This clonotype was recorded many times. J is TRBJ2-5 and V is TRBV15, with 8 bases that match TRBD2. J lost 5 bases, V lost 0 bases, and 11 bases had no gene match. Germline lookup yields CDR1 LNHNV and CDR2 YYDKDF (reference sequence). This CDR3 is 17 amino acids long. CDR3 bases: TGTGCCACCAGCAGAGATCAGGCGGCGGGAGGACGCGAGACCCAGTACTTC. Its translation is CATSRDQAAGGRETQYF. The full variable domain, completed using reference TRBV15 and TRBJ2-5, is DAMVIQNPRYQVTQFGKPVTLSCSQTLNHNVMYWYQQKSSQAPKLLFHYYDKDFNNEADTPDNFQSRRPNTSFCFLDIRSPGLGDTAMYLCATSRDQAAGGRETQYFGPGTRLLVL.

This clonotype was recorded many times. The chain combines TRBV7-2 with TRBJ2-5; a possible D gene is TRBD1 (5 bases). The CDR3 extends over 16 amino acids. V was shortened by 0 bases and J by 5 bases, with 16 bases between the two germline ends. Germline CDR1 SGHTA, CDR2 FQGNSA. The CDR3 bases are TGTGCCAGCAGCTTAGCTCGGCGGCAGGGAAAGGAGACCCAGTACTTC. Amino acids: CASSLARRQGKETQYF. Full variable domain (remainder filled in from reference TRBV7-2 and TRBJ2-5): GAGVSQSPSNKVTEKGKDVELRCDPISGHTALYWYRQSLGQGLEFLIYFQGNSAPDKSGLPSDRFSAERTGGSVSTLTIQRTQQEDSAVYLCASSLARRQGKETQYFGPGTRLLVL.

Only one count was recorded for this clonotype. The chain has TRBV5-1 and TRBJ2-5; D is tentatively TRBD1 or TRBD2 (6 bases each). From germline, CDR1 is SGHRS and CDR2 YFSETQ. V lost 3 bases, J lost 5 bases, and 14 bases lay in between. This CDR3 has 14 amino acids. The CDR3 DNA reads as TGCGCCAGCAGCTCGGGGGCGCCGAAGGAGACCCAGTACTTC. Its translation is CASSSGAPKETQYF.

This clonotype has a handful of counts. This sequence joins TRBV6-2 or TRBV6-3 and TRBJ1-5, with no clear D. With 0 bases removed from V and 7 bases from J, the gap between germline ends came to 13 bases. The CDR3 is made up of 15 amino acids. CDR1 MNHEY and CDR2 SVGEGT come from the germline V gene. The CDR3 DNA reads TGTGCCAGCAGTTACTCGATGGAGGGTTGGCAGCCCCAGCATTTT. Translation: CASSYSMEGWQPQHF.

This clonotype was seen ten or more times. The chain combines TRBV2 with TRBJ2-5; D perhaps matches TRBD1 (6 bases). This CDR3 has 13 residues. The V and J ends lost 10 bases and 2 bases respectively, with 14 bases between them. The germline gives CDR1 SNHLY, CDR2 FYNNEI. The CDR3 DNA reads as TGTGCCAACAGGGACACGGCTCAAGAGACCCAGTACTTC. It translates to CANRDTAQETQYF. The full variable domain, rest sourced from reference TRBV2 and TRBJ2-5, is EPEVTQTPSHQVTQMGQEVILRCVPISNHLYFYWYRQILGQKVEFLVSFYNNEISEKSEIFDDQFSVERPDGSNFTLKIRSTKLEDSAMYFCANRDTAQETQYFGPGTRLLVL.

This clonotype was detected many times. The chain has TRBV5-1 and TRBJ1-1, with D unresolved. In germline, CDR1 is SGHRS, CDR2 YFSETQ. Trimming shortened V by 6 bases and J by 1 base, and 10 bases separated the two germline ends. The CDR3 covers 13 residues. The CDR3 sequence is CASTLGSNTEAFF. For the CDR3, the DNA is TGCGCCAGCACCCTTGGCTCGAACACTGAAGCTTTCTTT. Full variable domain (remainder filled in from reference TRBV5-1 and TRBJ1-1): KAGVTQTPRYLIKTRGQQVTLSCSPISGHRSVSWYQQTPGQGLQFLFEYFSETQRNKGNFPGRFSGRQFSNSRSEMNVSTLELGDSALYLCASTLGSNTEAFFGQGTRLTVV.

About this clonotype: A read error may be the cause here, since a much bigger clone is one base away. The CDR3 DNA follows: TGTGCCAGCAGTTGTCCGCTGCCCCGTGCCGCCTGCGAGCAGTACTTC. This codes for CASSCPLPRAACEQYF. The chain recombines TRBV6-5 with TRBJ2-7; no clear D gene. The germline CDR1 and CDR2 sequences are MNHEY and SVGAGI. V lost 4 bases and J 6 bases, leaving 22 bases between the germline ends. The CDR3 has 16 amino acids.

The sample holds a few counts of this clonotype. The chain is built from TRBV29-1 and TRBJ1-1, with D perhaps matching TRBD1 (5 bases). Germline-derived CDR1 and CDR2 are SQVTM and ANQGSEA. V gave up 6 bases and J gave up 4 bases, with 18 bases separating them. The CDR3 has 14 amino acids. CDR3 DNA: TGCAGCGTCGCTAAAGGGCAGGGTACCACTGAAGCTTTCTTT. It specifies CSVAKGQGTTEAFF.

This clonotype has a handful of counts. The V call is TRBV10-3, the J call TRBJ1-1; 7 bases match TRBD1. This CDR3 is 13 amino acids long. Germline V CDR1 and CDR2: ENHRY, SYGVKD. Trimming at V came to 5 bases and at J to 5 bases, leaving 5 bases not matched to a gene. The CDR3 is CAISQGEGTEAFF. For the CDR3, the DNA is TGTGCCATCAGTCAGGGGGAAGGTACTGAAGCTTTCTTT.

This clonotype was seen a handful of times. A read error may explain this, as a much larger clone is one base away. The CDR3 end shows no conserved phenylalanine or tryptophan, and so a read error is likely. J is TRBJ2-5 and V is TRBV28; TRBD1 agrees at 8 bases. Germline V gene sequence: CDR1 MDHEN, CDR2 SYDVKM. CDR3 length: 18 residues. With V trimmed by 4 bases and J by 2 bases, 15 bases remained unmatched. Written as DNA, the CDR3 is TGTGCCAGCAGTTACCCGACCTACCCCAACAGGGGGCAAGAGACCCAGTACTCC. Its protein is CASSYPTYPNRGQETQYS.

This clonotype was seen a handful of times. The J gene is TRBJ2-7, the V gene TRBV7-9, with TRBD2 identical over 13 bases. Germline lookup yields CDR1 SEHNR and CDR2 FQNEAQ (reference sequence). The CDR3 has 18 residues. Trimming removed 6 bases from V and 5 bases from J; junction bases left unmatched: 16. This CDR3 is CASRGGTSGNSILNEQYF. The CDR3 nucleotides are TGTGCCAGCAGAGGGGGGACTAGCGGGAACTCAATTTTGAACGAGCAGTACTTC. Full variable domain (outside the CDR3, taken from reference TRBV7-9 and TRBJ2-7): DTGVSQNPRHKITKRGQNVTFRCDPISEHNRLYWYRQTLGQGPEFLTYFQNEAQLEKSRLLSDRFSAERPKGSFSTLEIQRTEQGDSAMYLCASRGGTSGNSILNEQYFGPGTRLTVT.

This clonotype was found a few times. CDR3 loop: CATSDLAVGTQYF. The CDR3 region has the DNA TGTGCCACCAGTGATTTGGCCGTCGGGACCCAGTACTTC. The chain recombines TRBV24-1 with TRBJ2-5, with no clear D. CDR3 length equals 13 residues. With 0 bases removed from V and 7 bases from J, the gap between germline ends came to 8 bases. The germline gives CDR1 KGHDR, CDR2 SFDVKD.

At least ten counts were recorded for this clonotype. The gene calls are TRBV2 and TRBJ1-1, with D possibly TRBD1 on 5 matching bases. The V gene lost 6 bases and the J gene lost 6 bases, with 14 bases spanning the gap. CDR3 length: 13 amino acids. Germline lookup yields CDR1 SNHLY and CDR2 FYNNEI. CDR3 nucleotide sequence: TGTGCCAGCAGCTTAAGGGGCGCCCCTGAAGCTTTCTTT. Translation gives CASSLRGAPEAFF.